This passage covers 11 T cell receptor beta chains from one sample sequenced in a study of breast tumors, draining lymph nodes, adjacent tissues. MiXCR, run by TCRdb on the multiplex PCR reads, gives a single entry per CDR3 protein. Of a few hundred thousand distinct CDR3 sequences in the sample, less than 40% were seen once. The lymph nodes were axillary draining lymph nodes from breast cancer patients. Sequencing was carried out using axillary lymph node tissue. All receptors come from a female donor with breast cancer. Some clones in this sample may be carry-over from other donors' samples.

There are many counts of this clonotype. The V and J genes are TRBV20-1 and TRBJ2-7, with D possibly being TRBD2 (6 bases). CDR3 length: 13 amino acids. Trimming left V 5 bases short and J 3 bases short, with 14 bases between. Germline loops: CDR1 DFQATT, CDR2 SNEGSKA (reference sequence). CDR3 DNA: TGCAGTGCTGATAGCGGAGCCCGCTACGAGCAGTACTTC. The encoded protein is CSADSGARYEQYF.

This chain links TRBV7-3 with TRBJ2-3; 7 nucleotides line up with TRBD1. The CDR3 contains 15 residues. V lost 7 bases to trimming and J lost 3 bases; unmatched junction nucleotides: 10. The V gene's germline CDR1 is SGHTA and CDR2 FQGTGA. The CDR3 DNA reads TGTGCCAGCAAGGCAGGGACAGTTGGTACAGATACGCAGTATTTT. This translates into CASKAGTVGTDTQYF.

The table lists this clonotype with many counts. This chain uses TRBV4-3 with TRBJ1-2; possibly TRBD1 for D (5 bases). The CDR3 totals 14 residues. Germline loops: CDR1 LGHNA, CDR2 YSLEER. The germline V and J ends were trimmed by 4 bases and 4 bases, with 13 bases remaining between them. CDR3 protein: CASSLQVQGYGYTF. The CDR3 DNA reads as TGCGCCAGCAGCCTACAGGTCCAGGGCTATGGCTACACCTTC.

This rearrangement joins TRBV3-1 to TRBJ1-4; D gene uncertain. The germline CDR1 and CDR2 sequences are LGHDT and YNNKEL (reference sequence). With 4 bases removed from V and 16 bases from J, the gap between germline ends came to 16 bases. The CDR3 has 12 residues. In DNA, the CDR3 is TGTGCCAGCAGCCCCGGACCCGGGGATCCGTTTTTT. It yields the protein CASSPGPGDPFF.

This clonotype occurred many times. The genes are TRBV20-1 and TRBJ1-2; D is undetermined. The V end was cut by 0 bases, the J end by 5 bases, with 4 bases between. Germline V gene lookup returns CDR1 DFQATT and CDR2 SNEGSKA (reference sequence). This CDR3 has 11 amino acids. CDR3 nucleotides: TGCAGTGCTAGAGAGGGGTATGGCTACACCTTC. It yields the protein CSAREGYGYTF.

Concerning this clonotype itself: A clone one base away is much larger, so this may be a read error. This sequence joins TRBV6-6 and TRBJ1-5; D possibly corresponds to TRBD1 (6 bases). Per germline, CDR1 MNHNY and CDR2 SVGAGI (reference sequence). Trimming stripped 7 bases from V and 1 base from J, with 11 bases between. The CDR3 is made up of 14 amino acids. CDR3 protein: CASIQGNSNQPQHF. The DNA for the CDR3 is TGTGCCAGCATCCAGGGGAACAGCAATCAGCCCCAGCATTTT.

This clonotype was recorded at least ten times. J is TRBJ2-7 and V is TRBV14, with D possibly called TRBD1 or TRBD2 (5 bases each). The germline V gene has CDR1 SGHDN and CDR2 FVKESK. Trimming cost V 1 base and J 6 bases, with 13 bases left between them. The CDR3 totals 14 residues. The CDR3 region is CASSQVRELGEQYF. As DNA, the CDR3 is TGTGCCAGCAGCCAAGTCAGGGAGCTGGGCGAGCAGTACTTC. Full variable domain (missing parts from reference TRBV14 and TRBJ2-7): EAGVTQFPSHSVIEKGQTVTLRCDPISGHDNLYWYRRVMGKEIKFLLHFVKESKQDESGMPNNRFLAERTGGTYSTLKVQPAELEDSGVYFCASSQVRELGEQYFGPGTRLTVT.

This clonotype was seen repeatedly, ten times or more. The rearrangement links TRBV29-1 to TRBJ2-1; the match to TRBD1 covers 8 bases. The J segment lost 6 bases and the V segment lost 0 bases, leaving 4 bases of the junction unmatched. The germline CDR1 and CDR2 sequences are SQVTM and ANQGSEA. The CDR3 runs 14 residues. As DNA, the CDR3 is TGCAGCGTTGAAGAGGTTGGACAGGGCAATGAGCAGTTCTTC. Its protein is CSVEEVGQGNEQFF.

This clonotype was counted at least ten times. CDR3 coding DNA: TGCGCCAGCAGCCAAGACCCAGGCCGCTCCTCTGGAAACACCATATATTTT. Residues: CASSQDPGRSSGNTIYF. The chain is built from TRBV4-1 and TRBJ1-3; no definite D call. The V gene lost 0 bases and the J gene lost 0 bases, with 12 bases spanning the gap. The length of the CDR3 is 17 residues. Per the germline V gene, CDR1 is MGHRA and CDR2 is YSYEKL.

This sequence joins TRBV2 and TRBJ2-3; 16 positions agree with TRBD2. Trimming cost V 4 bases and J 2 bases; bases outside gene matches: 6. The germline V gene encodes CDR1 SNHLY and CDR2 FYNNEI. The CDR3 extends over 18 amino acids. The CDR3 bases are TGTGCCAGCAGTGTGGGACTAGCGGGGGGGCGTGACACAGATACGCAGTATTTT. Protein product: CASSVGLAGGRDTDTQYF.

This clonotype was counted many times. The gene calls are TRBV4-1 and TRBJ1-2; weak D call: TRBD1 (5 bases). Germline values: CDR1 MGHRA, CDR2 YSYEKL. V lost 0 bases, J lost 2 bases, and 13 bases lay in between. The CDR3 has 16 residues. The CDR3 bases are TGCGCCAGCAGCCAAGATGGAGAGGGGTTAAACTATGGCTACACCTTC. This translates into CASSQDGEGLNYGYTF.